This passage covers 15 T cell receptor beta chains from one sample sequenced in a study of T cell responses to AZD1222 COVID-19 vaccine. Method: immunoSEQ multiplex PCR; TCRdb's copy keeps in-frame clones and lacks some. The sample lists approximately 24,000 clones, 88% occurring once. Source: peripheral blood, taken 28 days after the second AZD1222 dose. The receptors come from an adult who received the AZD1222 COVID-19 vaccine.

The sample holds one count of this clone. The chain employs TRBV2 and TRBJ2-7; possibly TRBD1 or TRBD2 for D (5 bases each). The germline V gene encodes CDR1 SNHLY and CDR2 FYNNEI. The V end lost 4 bases, the J end lost 4 bases, and 8 bases lay between the germline ends. The CDR3 totals 12 residues. This CDR3 reads CASSGGPYEQYF. CDR3 bases: TGTGCCAGCAGTGGGGGACCTTACGAGCAGTACTTC.

CDR3 region: CASSEAGWNTEAFF. The CDR3 bases are TGTGCCAGCAGTGAGGCAGGGTGGAACACTGAAGCTTTCTTT. V and J are TRBV2 and TRBJ1-1; a weak D match, TRBD1 (5 bases). V was cut by 3 bases and J by 1 base, with 9 bases left in between. This CDR3 has 14 residues. Germline V gene lookup returns CDR1 SNHLY and CDR2 FYNNEI.

The chain has TRBV4-2 and TRBJ1-2; TRBD1 agrees at 9 bases. CDR1 is LGHNA, CDR2 YNFKEQ, per germline. The CDR3 contains 15 residues. V trimming: 0 bases; J trimming: 8 bases; junction bases outside the gene matches: 7. The CDR3 here is CASSQDGDREGGYTF. The CDR3 DNA sequence: TGTGCCAGCAGCCAAGATGGGGACAGGGAAGGGGGCTACACCTTC.

The V call is TRBV6-5, the J call TRBJ2-2, with TRBD1 identical over 7 bases. The V gene end was trimmed by 6 bases and the J gene end by 4 bases; junction bases not matched to a gene: 8. Germline CDR1 MNHEY, CDR2 SVGAGI. The CDR3 has 15 amino acids. The CDR3 reads CASSPLGDSTGELFF. The CDR3 DNA is TGTGCCAGCAGCCCATTGGGGGACAGCACCGGGGAGCTGTTTTTT.

V and J are TRBV5-5 and TRBJ1-2, with unresolved D. Trimming removed 0 bases at V and 1 base at J, with 7 bases between. CDR3 length equals 14 residues. Germline CDR1 SGHKS, CDR2 YYEKEE (reference sequence). In DNA, the CDR3 is TGTGCCAGCAGCTTGGGGGAAGGTAACTATGGCTACACCTTC. Its protein is CASSLGEGNYGYTF.

V is TRBV10-3 and J is TRBJ1-2; 11 bases line up with TRBD1. The germline V gene encodes CDR1 ENHRY and CDR2 SYGVKD. With V trimmed by 0 bases and J by 6 bases, 0 bases remained unmatched. This CDR3 has 14 amino acids. The CDR3 reads CAISESGQGDGYTF. The CDR3 region has the DNA TGTGCCATCAGTGAGTCGGGACAGGGGGATGGCTACACCTTC.

The rearrangement uses TRBV19 and TRBJ1-5; D not resolved. V was clipped by 3 bases and J by 0 bases, with 3 bases between them. The CDR3 has 13 amino acids. CDR1 and CDR2 from the germline V gene are LNHDA and SQIVND (reference sequence). The CDR3 DNA reads as TGTGCCAGTAGTATGGGTAGCAATCAGCCCCAGCATTTT. It is translated as CASSMGSNQPQHF.

The chain carries TRBV6-2 or TRBV6-3 and TRBJ1-2; 9 bases map to TRBD1. This CDR3 is 12 amino acids long. V shed 6 bases and J 8 bases; nucleotides not matched to a gene: 4. The germline gives CDR1 MNHEY, CDR2 SVGEGT. CDR3 DNA sequence: TGTGCCAGCAGCACGACAGGGGGAGGCTACACCTTC. It encodes CASSTTGGGYTF.

The CDR3 DNA reads TGTGCCATCAGTGAGCCCTCGGGGTCGGAGACCCAGTACTTC. Its protein product is CAISEPSGSETQYF. The chain employs TRBV10-3 and TRBJ2-5; tentatively, D is TRBD2 (5 bases). This CDR3 is built from 14 residues. V lost 2 bases, J lost 5 bases, and 12 bases lay in between. Looked up from germline, CDR1 is ENHRY and CDR2 is SYGVKD.

This sequence joins TRBV5-6 and TRBJ2-3, with 7 nucleotides matching TRBD2. Trimming took 0 bases from V and 8 from J; bases not matched to a gene: 9. Germline loops: CDR1 SGHDT, CDR2 YYEEEE. The CDR3 totals 15 residues. The DNA for the CDR3 is TGTGCCAGCAGCTTGGGTGGGACTACCGGCGGTACGCAGTATTTT. Protein product: CASSLGGTTGGTQYF.

CDR3 coding DNA: TGTGCCAGCAGAATGGGATACGAGCAGTACTTC. This sequence encodes CASRMGYEQYF. This chain joins TRBV2 and TRBJ2-7; no clear D gene. The CDR3 runs to 11 residues. Germline V gene data show CDR1 as SNHLY and CDR2 as FYNNEI. The ends were cut back, 6 bases at V and 4 bases at J, with 7 bases in the middle. The full variable domain, with the rest looked up from reference TRBV2 and TRBJ2-7, is EPEVTQTPSHQVTQMGQEVILRCVPISNHLYFYWYRQILGQKVEFLVSFYNNEISEKSEIFDDQFSVERPDGSNFTLKIRSTKLEDSAMYFCASRMGYEQYFGPGTRLTVT.

This clone was seen a handful of times. The rearrangement joins TRBV27 to TRBJ1-4; TRBD1 agrees at 7 bases. Germline V gene data show CDR1 as MNHEY and CDR2 as SMNVEV (reference sequence). This CDR3 has 15 amino acids. Losses at the gene ends were 5 bases for V and 7 bases for J; bases not matched to a gene: 10. This chain's CDR3 is CASSPSPGGTEKLFF. The CDR3 coding sequence is TGTGCCAGCAGTCCCAGTCCAGGGGGTACTGAAAAACTGTTTTTT.

The chain uses TRBV5-1 and TRBJ2-1; TRBD2 aligns across 9 bases. This CDR3 has 13 residues. V was clipped by 2 bases and J by 9 bases; unmatched bases: 3. CDR1 and CDR2 (germline): SGHRS, YFSETQ. The CDR3, as DNA: TGCGCCAGCAGCTTTAGCGGGGGCGCTGAGCAGTTCTTC. Amino acid sequence: CASSFSGGAEQFF.

This clone occurred a few times. The V gene is TRBV19, the J gene TRBJ2-4; D is perhaps TRBD2 (5 bases). The CDR3 is 13 amino acids. Germline V gene data show CDR1 as LNHDA and CDR2 as SQIVND (reference sequence). The V gene lost 3 bases and the J gene lost 10 bases, with 13 bases spanning the gap. The DNA for the CDR3 is TGTGCCAGTAGTATCGGACCTAGCCCGATTCAGTACTTC. Amino acids: CASSIGPSPIQYF.

J is TRBJ1-1 and V is TRBV20-1; unclear D gene. The V end lost 3 bases, the J end lost 4 bases, and 6 bases lay between the germline ends. This CDR3 spans 11 amino acids. The germline CDR1 and CDR2 sequences are DFQATT and SNEGSKA (reference sequence). The CDR3 DNA reads as TGCAGTGCTAGCACGGGCACTGAAGCTTTCTTT. Translating it yields CSASTGTEAFF.